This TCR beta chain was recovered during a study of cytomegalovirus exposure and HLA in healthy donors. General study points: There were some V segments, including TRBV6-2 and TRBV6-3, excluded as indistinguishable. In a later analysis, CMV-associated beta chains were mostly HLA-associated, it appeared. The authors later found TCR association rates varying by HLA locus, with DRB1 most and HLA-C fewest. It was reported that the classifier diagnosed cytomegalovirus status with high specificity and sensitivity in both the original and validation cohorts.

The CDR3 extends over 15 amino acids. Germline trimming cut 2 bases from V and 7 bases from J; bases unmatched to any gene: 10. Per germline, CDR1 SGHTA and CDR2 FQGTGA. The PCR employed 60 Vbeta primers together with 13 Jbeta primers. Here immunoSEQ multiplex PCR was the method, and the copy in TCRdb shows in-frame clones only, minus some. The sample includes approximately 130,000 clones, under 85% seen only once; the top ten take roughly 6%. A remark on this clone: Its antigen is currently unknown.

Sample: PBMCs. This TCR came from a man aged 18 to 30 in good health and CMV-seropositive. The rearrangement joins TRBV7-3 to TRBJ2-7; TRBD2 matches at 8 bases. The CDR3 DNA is TGTGCCAGCAGCTTAGCGCCCTCGGGCGGGGGGGAGCAGTACTTC. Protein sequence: CASSLAPSGGGEQYF.